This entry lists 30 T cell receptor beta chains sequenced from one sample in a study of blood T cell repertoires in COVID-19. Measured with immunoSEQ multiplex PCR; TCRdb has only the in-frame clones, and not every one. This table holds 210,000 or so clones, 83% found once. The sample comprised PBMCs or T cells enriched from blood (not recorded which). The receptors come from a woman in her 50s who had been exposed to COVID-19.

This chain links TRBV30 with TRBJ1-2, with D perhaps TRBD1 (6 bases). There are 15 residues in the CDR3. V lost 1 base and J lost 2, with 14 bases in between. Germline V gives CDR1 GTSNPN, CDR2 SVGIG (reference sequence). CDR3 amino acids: CAWSGEGEVNYGYTF. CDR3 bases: TGTGCCTGGAGTGGGGAGGGGGAGGTCAACTATGGCTACACCTTC.

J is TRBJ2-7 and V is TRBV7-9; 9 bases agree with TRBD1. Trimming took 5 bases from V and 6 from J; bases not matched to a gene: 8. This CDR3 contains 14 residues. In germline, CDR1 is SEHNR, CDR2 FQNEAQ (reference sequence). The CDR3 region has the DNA TGTGCCAGCAGCGACCCCGGGACAGGGAGCGAGCAGTACTTC. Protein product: CASSDPGTGSEQYF.

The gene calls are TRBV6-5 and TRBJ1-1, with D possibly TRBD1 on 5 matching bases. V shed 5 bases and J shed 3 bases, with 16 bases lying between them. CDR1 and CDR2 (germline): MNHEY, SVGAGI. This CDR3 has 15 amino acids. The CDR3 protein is CASSRGSRVDTEAFF. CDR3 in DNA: TGTGCCAGCAGTAGGGGAAGCCGGGTAGACACTGAAGCTTTCTTT.

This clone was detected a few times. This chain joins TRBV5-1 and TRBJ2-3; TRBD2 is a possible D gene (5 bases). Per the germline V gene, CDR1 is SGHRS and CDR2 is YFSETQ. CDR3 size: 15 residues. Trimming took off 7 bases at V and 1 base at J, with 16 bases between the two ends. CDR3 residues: CASAVSEAGTDTQYF. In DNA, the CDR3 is TGCGCCAGCGCGGTTTCGGAGGCGGGCACAGATACGCAGTATTTT.

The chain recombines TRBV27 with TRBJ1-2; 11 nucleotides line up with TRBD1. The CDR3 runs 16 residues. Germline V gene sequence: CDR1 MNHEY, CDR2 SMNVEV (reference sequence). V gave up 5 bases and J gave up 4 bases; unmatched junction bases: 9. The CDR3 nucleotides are TGTGCCAGCAGTGTCCGGGACAGGGGGTCCCCCTATGGCTACACCTTC. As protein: CASSVRDRGSPYGYTF.

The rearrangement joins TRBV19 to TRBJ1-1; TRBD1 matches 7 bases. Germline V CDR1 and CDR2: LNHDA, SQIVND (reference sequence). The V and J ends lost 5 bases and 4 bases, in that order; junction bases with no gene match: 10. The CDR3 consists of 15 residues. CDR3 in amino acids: CASSAPRQGATEAFF. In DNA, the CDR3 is TGTGCCAGTAGTGCCCCCCGACAGGGTGCCACTGAAGCTTTCTTT. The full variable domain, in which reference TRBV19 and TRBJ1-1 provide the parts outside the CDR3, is DGGITQSPKYLFRKEGQNVTLSCEQNLNHDAMYWYRQDPGQGLRLIYYSQIVNDFQKGDIAEGYSVSREKKESFPLTVTSAQKNPTAFYLCASSAPRQGATEAFFGQGTRLTVV.

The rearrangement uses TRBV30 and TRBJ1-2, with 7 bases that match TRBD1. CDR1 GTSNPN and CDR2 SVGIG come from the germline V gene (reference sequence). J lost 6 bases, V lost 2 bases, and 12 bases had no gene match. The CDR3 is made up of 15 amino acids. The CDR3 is CAWSRTPDRVNGYTF. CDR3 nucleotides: TGTGCCTGGAGTCGAACCCCCGACAGGGTGAATGGCTACACCTTC.

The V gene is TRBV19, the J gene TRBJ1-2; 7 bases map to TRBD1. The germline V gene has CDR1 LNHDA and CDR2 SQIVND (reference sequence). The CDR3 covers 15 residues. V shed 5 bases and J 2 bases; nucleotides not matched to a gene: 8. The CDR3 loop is CASSAGDSNNYGYTF. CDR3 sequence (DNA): TGTGCCAGTAGTGCCGGGGACAGCAACAACTATGGCTACACCTTC.

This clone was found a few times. This CDR3 is CASSSPGTAINEQFF. The CDR3 bases are TGTGCCAGTAGTTCCCCCGGGACAGCTATCAATGAGCAGTTCTTC. The chain carries TRBV19 and TRBJ2-1; 7 positions match TRBD1. Germline V gene lookup returns CDR1 LNHDA and CDR2 SQIVND (reference sequence). The trim removed 5 bases at V and 6 bases at J, leaving 10 bases unmatched. CDR3 size: 15 residues.

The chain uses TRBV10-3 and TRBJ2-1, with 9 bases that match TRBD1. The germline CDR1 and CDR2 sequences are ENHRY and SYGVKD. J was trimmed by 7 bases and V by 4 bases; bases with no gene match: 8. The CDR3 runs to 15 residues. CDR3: CAISGPTGGGNEQFF. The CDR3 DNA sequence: TGTGCCATCAGTGGACCGACAGGGGGAGGGAATGAGCAGTTCTTC.

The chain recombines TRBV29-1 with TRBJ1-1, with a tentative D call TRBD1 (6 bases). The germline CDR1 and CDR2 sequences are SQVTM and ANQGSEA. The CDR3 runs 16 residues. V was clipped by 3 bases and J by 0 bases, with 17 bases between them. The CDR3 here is CSVDAGTTYMNTEAFF. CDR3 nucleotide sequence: TGCAGCGTTGATGCCGGGACAACTTACATGAACACTGAAGCTTTCTTT.

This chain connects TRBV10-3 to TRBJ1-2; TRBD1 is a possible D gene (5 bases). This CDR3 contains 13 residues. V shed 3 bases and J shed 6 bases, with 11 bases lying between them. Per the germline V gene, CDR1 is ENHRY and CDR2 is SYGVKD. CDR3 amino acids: CAISERGLDGYTF. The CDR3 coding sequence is TGTGCCATCAGTGAAAGGGGACTGGATGGCTACACCTTC.

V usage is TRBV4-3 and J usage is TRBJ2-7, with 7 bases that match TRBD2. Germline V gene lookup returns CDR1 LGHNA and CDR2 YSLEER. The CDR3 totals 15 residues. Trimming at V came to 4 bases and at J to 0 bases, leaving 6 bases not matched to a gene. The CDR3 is CASSRSGGSSYEQYF. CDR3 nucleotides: TGCGCCAGCAGCCGCTCCGGGGGGTCCTCCTACGAGCAGTACTTC.

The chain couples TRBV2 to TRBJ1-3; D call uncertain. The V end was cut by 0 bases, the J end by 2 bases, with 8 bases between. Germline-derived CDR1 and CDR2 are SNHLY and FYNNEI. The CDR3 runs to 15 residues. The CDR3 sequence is CASSEARGAGNTIYF. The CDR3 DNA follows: TGTGCCAGCAGTGAAGCGAGAGGCGCTGGAAACACCATATATTTT. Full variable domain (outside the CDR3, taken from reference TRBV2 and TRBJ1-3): EPEVTQTPSHQVTQMGQEVILRCVPISNHLYFYWYRQILGQKVEFLVSFYNNEISEKSEIFDDQFSVERPDGSNFTLKIRSTKLEDSAMYFCASSEARGAGNTIYFGEGSWLTVV.

The CDR3 protein is CASSFSRTAYEQYF. The DNA for the CDR3 is TGTGCCAGCAGCTTTTCCCGGACAGCTTACGAGCAGTACTTC. This rearrangement joins TRBV13 to TRBJ2-7; perhaps TRBD1 as D (6 bases). V was pared by 3 bases and J by 4 bases, with 13 bases between. The CDR3 is made up of 14 amino acids. CDR1 PRHDT and CDR2 FYEKMQ come from the germline V gene (reference sequence).

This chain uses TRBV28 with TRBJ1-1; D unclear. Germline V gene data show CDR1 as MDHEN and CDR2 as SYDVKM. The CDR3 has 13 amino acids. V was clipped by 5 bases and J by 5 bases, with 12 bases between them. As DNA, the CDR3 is TGTGCCAGCAGTCCCGGTTCCGGGACTGAAGCTTTCTTT. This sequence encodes CASSPGSGTEAFF.

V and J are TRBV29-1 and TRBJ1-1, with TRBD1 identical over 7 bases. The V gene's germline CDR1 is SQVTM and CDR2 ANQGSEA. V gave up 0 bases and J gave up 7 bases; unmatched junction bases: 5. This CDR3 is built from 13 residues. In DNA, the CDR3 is TGCAGCGTTGAAGATCGAAGGGGGCGTGAAGCTTTCTTT. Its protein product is CSVEDRRGREAFF.

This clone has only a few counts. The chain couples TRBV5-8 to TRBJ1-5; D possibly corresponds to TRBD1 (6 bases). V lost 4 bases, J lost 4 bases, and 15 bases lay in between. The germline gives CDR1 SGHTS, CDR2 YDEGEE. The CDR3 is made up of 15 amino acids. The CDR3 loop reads CASSPGQRGNQPQHF. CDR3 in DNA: TGTGCCAGCAGCCCTGGACAGCGTGGGAATCAGCCCCAGCATTTT.

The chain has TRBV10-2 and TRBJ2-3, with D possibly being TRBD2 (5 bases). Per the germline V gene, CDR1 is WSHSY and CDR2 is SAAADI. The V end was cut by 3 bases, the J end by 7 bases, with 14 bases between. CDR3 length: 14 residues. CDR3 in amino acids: CASSESSLPNTQYF. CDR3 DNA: TGCGCCAGCAGTGAATCTAGCCTCCCTAATACGCAGTATTTT.

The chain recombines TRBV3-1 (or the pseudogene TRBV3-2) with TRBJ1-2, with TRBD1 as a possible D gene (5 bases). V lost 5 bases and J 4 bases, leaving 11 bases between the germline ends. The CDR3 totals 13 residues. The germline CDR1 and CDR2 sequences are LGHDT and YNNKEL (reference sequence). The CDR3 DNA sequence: TGTGCCAGCAGCTCCGACAGACCCTATGGCTACACCTTC. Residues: CASSSDRPYGYTF.

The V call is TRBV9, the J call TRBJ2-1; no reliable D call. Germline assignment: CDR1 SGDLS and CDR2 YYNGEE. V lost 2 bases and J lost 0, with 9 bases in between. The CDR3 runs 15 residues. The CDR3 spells CASSVQDSSYNEQFF. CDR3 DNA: TGTGCCAGCAGCGTGCAAGATAGCTCCTACAATGAGCAGTTCTTC. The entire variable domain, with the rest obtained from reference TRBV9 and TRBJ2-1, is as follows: DSGVTQTPKHLITATGQRVTLRCSPRSGDLSVYWYQQSLDQGLQFLIQYYNGEERAKGNILERFSAQQFPDLHSELNLSSLELGDSALYFCASSVQDSSYNEQFFGPGTRLTVL.

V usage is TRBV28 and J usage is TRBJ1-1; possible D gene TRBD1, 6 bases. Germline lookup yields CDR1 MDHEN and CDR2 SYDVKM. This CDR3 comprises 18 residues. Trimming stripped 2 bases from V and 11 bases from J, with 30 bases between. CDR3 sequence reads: CASSLGPSGAVVPRRAFF. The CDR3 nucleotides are TGTGCCAGCAGTTTAGGCCCATCAGGGGCGGTAGTCCCCCGCAGGGCTTTCTTT.

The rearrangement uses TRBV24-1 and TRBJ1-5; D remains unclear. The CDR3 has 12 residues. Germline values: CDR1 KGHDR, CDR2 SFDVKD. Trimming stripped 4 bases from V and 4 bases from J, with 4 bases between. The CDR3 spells CATSESNQPQHF. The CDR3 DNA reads TGTGCCACCAGTGAGTCGAATCAGCCCCAGCATTTT.

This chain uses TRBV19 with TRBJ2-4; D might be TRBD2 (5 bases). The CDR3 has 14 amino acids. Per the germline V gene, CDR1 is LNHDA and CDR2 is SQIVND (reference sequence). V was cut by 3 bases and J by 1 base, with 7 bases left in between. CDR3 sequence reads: CASSMRGAKNIQYF. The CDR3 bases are TGTGCCAGTAGTATGCGAGGGGCCAAAAACATTCAGTACTTC. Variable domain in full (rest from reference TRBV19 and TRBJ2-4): DGGITQSPKYLFRKEGQNVTLSCEQNLNHDAMYWYRQDPGQGLRLIYYSQIVNDFQKGDIAEGYSVSREKKESFPLTVTSAQKNPTAFYLCASSMRGAKNIQYFGAGTRLSVL.

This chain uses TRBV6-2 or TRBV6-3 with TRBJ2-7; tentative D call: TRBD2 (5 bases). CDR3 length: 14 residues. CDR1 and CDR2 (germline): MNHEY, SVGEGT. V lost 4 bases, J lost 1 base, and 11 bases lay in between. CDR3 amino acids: CASSLSGTSYEQYF. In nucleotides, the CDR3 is TGTGCCAGCAGTTTATCGGGAACTTCCTACGAGCAGTACTTC.

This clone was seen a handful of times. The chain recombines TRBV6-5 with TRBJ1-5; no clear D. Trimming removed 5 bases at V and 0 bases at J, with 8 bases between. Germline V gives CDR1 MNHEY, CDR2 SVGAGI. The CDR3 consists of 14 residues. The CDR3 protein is CASSLADSNQPQHF. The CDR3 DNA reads TGTGCCAGCAGTCTGGCCGATAGCAATCAGCCCCAGCATTTT.

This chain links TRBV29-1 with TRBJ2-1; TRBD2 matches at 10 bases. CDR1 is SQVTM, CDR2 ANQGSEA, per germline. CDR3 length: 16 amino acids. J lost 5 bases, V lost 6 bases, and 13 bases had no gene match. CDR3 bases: TGCAGCGTGGTACCGGGACTAGCGTTTTCACACAATGAGCAGTTCTTC. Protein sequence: CSVVPGLAFSHNEQFF.

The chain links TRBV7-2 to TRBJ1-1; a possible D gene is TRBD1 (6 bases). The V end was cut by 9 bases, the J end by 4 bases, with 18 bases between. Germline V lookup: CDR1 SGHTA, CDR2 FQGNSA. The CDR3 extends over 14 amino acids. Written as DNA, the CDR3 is TGTGCCAGTAGTGAAAGGGGGGGGCGCACTGAAGCTTTCTTT. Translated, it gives CASSERGGRTEAFF.

This CDR3 is CASATGQVRGYTF. CDR3 bases: TGTGCCAGCGCCACGGGACAGGTGCGGGGCTACACCTTC. The rearrangement joins TRBV28 to TRBJ1-2, with 8 nucleotides matching TRBD1. Germline trimming cut 8 bases from V and 8 bases from J; bases unmatched to any gene: 10. The CDR3 extends over 13 amino acids. Germline V CDR1 and CDR2: MDHEN, SYDVKM.

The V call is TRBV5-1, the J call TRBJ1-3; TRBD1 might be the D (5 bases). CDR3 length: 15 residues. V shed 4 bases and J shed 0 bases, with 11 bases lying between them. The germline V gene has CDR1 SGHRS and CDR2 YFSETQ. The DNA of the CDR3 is TGCGCCAGCAGCCTTGGAGGGGTCTCTGGAAACACCATATATTTT. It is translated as CASSLGGVSGNTIYF.